This T cell receptor (beta chain) came from a study of blood T cells in healthy people across ages (dated by TCRdb to the mid-2010s). Regarding the research as a whole: Template switching captured roughly one uniquely barcoded TCR beta cDNA molecule per two T cells in model experiments. Using deep sequencing normalized with unique cDNA molecular identifiers, the study measured how TCR beta repertoire diversity changes with age. Four age groups were formed from the donors: young (average approximately 16 years), middle-aged (less than 40), aged (around 62) and long-lived (approximately 80). Using the same blood draw, the study looked at two additional independent replicas of 1 million unique cDNA reads for two donors, one aged 18 to 29 and the other aged 80 or older.

General findings and caveats noted by the study authors: There was a strong correlation between observed TCR beta diversity and the percentage of naive T cells measured by flow cytometry. Observed TCR beta diversity per million T cells fell roughly linearly with age, and a significant reduction was already apparent by age about 38. Since profiling was done on bulk unsorted PBMCs, naive and antigen-experienced compartments could not be conclusively compared. Estimates of total diversity from one million sequenced T cells were regarded as lower bounds and underestimates. The long-lived group showed more naive CD4+ T cells, fewer expanded clones and increased TCR diversity than the aged group, suggesting age selection. The CMV infection status of donors was not known, potentially confounding age-related changes in expanded clonotypes.

The library was made by 5' RACE. The run used an Illumina HiSeq 2500. The second PCR ran for roughly 7 to 12 cycles and used a J-beta primer mix along with a sample-barcoded 5' primer. Each TCR beta cDNA molecule received a unique molecular identifier from a template-switch 5' adaptor carrying 12 random nucleotides. At least 2.5 million CDR3-containing paired-end reads were obtained from each sample. The Mint cDNA synthesis kit, primed by a TRBC-specific oligonucleotide, was used to synthesize first-strand cDNA from all RNA. Following uracil-DNA glycosylase treatment, all cDNA underwent a first 18-cycle PCR with the universal primers M1SS and BC2_uni_R. Concerning the study's data processing: For normalization, 1 million high-quality reads, each with a distinct molecular identifier, were randomly selected from each sample. Reads with shared molecular identifiers were discarded instead of being binned into consensus sequences. CDR3 identification, clonotype clustering and error correction used MiTCR with a Q25 quality threshold and the strictest error-elimination algorithm. A nonparametric unseen species model with Euler transformation was used to estimate lower-bound total TCR beta diversity. TCRdb passed the public sequencing reads through fastp at Q25 and MiXCR, retaining productive beta sequences. Every distinct CDR3 protein forms one entry, paired with its most common genes and DNA. The V and J calls come from TCRdb's annotation, not from the publication. The sample has about 930,000 distinct CDR3 sequences on record, about 29% of them singletons. The ten largest clones capture 10% of the sample.

Sequences MNHEY (CDR1) and SVGAGI (CDR2) are obtained from the germline V gene. Taken from cysteine to phenylalanine, the CDR3 has 14 residues. Of the read, only the CDR3 DNA is kept; its 42 bases are in frame from base 1. The roughly 39 donors, aged about 6 to 100 years, were systemically healthy Caucasian individuals from Russia. Each donor gave 8 to 10 milliliters of peripheral blood, drawn into EDTA-treated Vacutainer tubes. PBMCs were isolated by Ficoll-Paque density-gradient centrifugation, with at least 6 million obtained per sample. Trizol reagent was used to extract total RNA from PBMCs, with at least 6 micrograms per sample. For every donor, an aliquot of PBMCs went through flow cytometry to measure the percentages of naive CD45RAhigh/CD27high T cells. The sample holds a few counts of this clonotype. The specificity of this receptor is unknown. Germline is not matched at one junction end, which may reflect a read error.

This sample was shared with a second study, whose subject was T cells of mothers and their children. The second study's paper adds: Nine systemically healthy Caucasian individuals, comprising three mothers and their six children, were included as donors. cDNA synthesis consumed the entire amount of extracted RNA, loaded at around 1.5 ug RNA in each 15 ul reaction. In the second PCR, the M1S primer added sample barcodes and 2-4 random nucleotides. More than 8 million TCR beta CDR3 reads were obtained from each mother, and about 3 million reads were obtained from each child. Thymic selection shapes the output of TCR recombination in a similar way in related and unrelated pairs, and inherited differences have a minor effect. Related mother-child pairs always showed normalized repertoire overlap that was slightly higher than in unrelated mother-child pairs, though the difference was never significant. No persistent microchimeric T cell clones were found, with a detection sensitivity of around 100 clones per million clonotypes. In the study, deep NGS was used to compare the TCR beta repertoires of mothers and children, and features distinguishing related mother-child pairs from unrelated individuals were sought. Mothers averaged about 40 +/- 4 years of age and children averaged approximately 11 +/- 4 years. Libraries were sequenced on Illumina HiSeq 2000 with 100+100 nt paired-end reads after adapter ligation with NEBNext reagents. Mother and child libraries were prepared a month apart and sequenced in separate runs to prevent cross-contamination. For each donor, between about 500,000 and 2,200,000 distinct TCR beta clonotypes were identified. Naive TCR beta clonotypes were estimated from low-frequency clonotypes matched to each donor's FACS-determined naive share, without sorting.

The receptor was derived from a middle-aged woman in good health. What was sequenced was blood. Here the chain combines TRBV6-5 and TRBJ2-7; the D gene is not confidently resolved. This receptor carries the CDR3 CVSSYMAGTYEQYF. In nucleotide form, the sequence is TGTGTCAGCAGTTATATGGCAGGTACCTACGAGCAGTACTTC.